This T cell receptor (beta chain) appears in the sequencing data of a study of T cell repertoires in cytomegalovirus infection. Overall study context: It was recently identified HLA-C-restricted and well-studied HLA-B-restricted CMV epitopes that the study used.

TCRdb used MiXCR to reprocess the reads, holding one entry per CDR3 protein. Here the sample spans 100,000 to 150,000 distinct CDR3 sequences, 30% to 40% being singletons. CDR1 is SQVTM, CDR2 ANQGSEA, per germline. This CDR3 region has 16 residues. V was clipped by 2 bases and J by 1 base, with 16 bases between them. Regarding this clonotype: The target antigen is unknown.

The sample in question was CD8+ T cells from cultured PBMCs, obtained from culture after CMV antigen stimulation. The chain joins TRBV29-1 to TRBJ2-3, with D possibly being TRBD1 or TRBD2 (7 bases each). The receptor comes from a human donor in good health (CMV status not recorded). Some clones in this sample may be carry-over from other donors' samples. The CDR3 DNA reads as TGCAGCGTTGAACCCAGGGGGGGCTGGGGCACAGATACGCAGTATTTT. It translates to CSVEPRGGWGTDTQYF.